The present entry profiles one T cell receptor (beta chain) with its context. The germline gene is not matched at one end of the junction; a read error may be the cause. Co-extraction of both nucleic acids (RNA and DNA) used about 19-33 mg of unsorted bulk tissue. This sample stems from a study of tumor-infiltrating lymphocytes in primary liver carcinoma. Constant-region priming of about 520 ng total RNA yielded TCR beta cDNA. Slightly modified ARM-PCR with three nested multiplex PCR rounds yielded TCR beta libraries. TCRdb redid the calling of the multiplex PCR reads with MiXCR, one entry per CDR3 protein. Of 80,000 or so distinct CDR3 sequences listed, about two thirds are singletons. The sequence was collected from a woman aged 60 to 75 with primary liver carcinoma and hepatitis B virus infection. Specimen: liver tumor tissue from sampling region 4. Sample subset: tumor region T4, right-lateral pole.

The CDR3 bases are TGCGCCAGCAGATCGGTCATCTCTCCAGGGGGCGCGGACACCATATATTTT. This codes for CASRSVISPGGADTIYF. V usage is TRBV5-6 and J usage is TRBJ1-3; 8 bases line up with TRBD1. The germline CDR1 and CDR2 sequences are SGHDT and YYEEEE. There are 17 residues in the CDR3.